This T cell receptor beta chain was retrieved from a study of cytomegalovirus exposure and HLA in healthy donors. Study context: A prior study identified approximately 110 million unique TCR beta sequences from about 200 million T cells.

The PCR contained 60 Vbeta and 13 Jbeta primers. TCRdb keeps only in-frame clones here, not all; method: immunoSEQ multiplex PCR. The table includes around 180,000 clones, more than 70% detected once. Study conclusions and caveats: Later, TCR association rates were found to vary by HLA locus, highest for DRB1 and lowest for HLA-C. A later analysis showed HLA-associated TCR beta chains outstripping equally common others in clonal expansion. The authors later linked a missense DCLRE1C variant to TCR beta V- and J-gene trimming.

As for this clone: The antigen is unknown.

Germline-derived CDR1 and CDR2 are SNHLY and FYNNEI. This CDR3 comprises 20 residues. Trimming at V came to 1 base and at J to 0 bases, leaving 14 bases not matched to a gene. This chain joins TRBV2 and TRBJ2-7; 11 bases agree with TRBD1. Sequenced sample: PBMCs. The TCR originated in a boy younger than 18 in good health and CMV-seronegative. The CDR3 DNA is TGTGCCAGCAGTGAAGACACAATTAGTAGGACAGGGGGCATCTCCTACGAGCAGTACTTC. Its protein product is CASSEDTISRTGGISYEQYF.